This T cell receptor (beta chain) stems from a study of CD8+ T cells in alopecia areata. This clone was seen once. cDNA prepared by RNA extraction and subsequent reverse transcription served as the template for sequencing. Data came from immunoSEQ multiplex PCR; TCRdb stores just in-frame clones and leaves some out. The sample lists about 34,000 clones, over 65% occurring once. With 6 bases removed from V and 2 bases from J, the gap between germline ends came to 10 bases. The germline CDR1 and CDR2 sequences are MRHNA and SNTAGT. CDR3 length equals 13 residues. This chain joins TRBV6-4 and TRBJ1-1; D remains ambiguous. The sequenced sample consisted of NKG2D-low CD8+ T cells sorted from blood. The receptor comes from a human donor with alopecia areata. The CDR3 coding sequence is TGTGCCAGCAGCGCTGAGCCAAACACTGAAGCTTTCTTT. Translation gives CASSAEPNTEAFF.